The 14 T cell receptor beta chains listed next were all sequenced from one sample in a study of blood T cell repertoires in COVID-19. Profiled with immunoSEQ multiplex PCR; TCRdb holds only in-frame clones, not every one. The sample includes some 160,000 clones, roughly 93% of them seen just once. Sequenced input: peripheral blood. Receptors originate from a man between 18 and 29 years old with acute or convalescent COVID-19.

This clone was recorded once. The V call is TRBV19, the J call TRBJ1-3; D call uncertain. CDR1 is LNHDA and CDR2 is SQIVND in the germline V gene (reference sequence). The CDR3 contains 14 residues. Trimming removed 7 bases at V and 0 bases at J, with 10 bases between. The CDR3 sequence: CASMAVSSGNTIYF. The CDR3 DNA is TGTGCCAGTATGGCGGTTAGCTCTGGAAACACCATATATTTT.

This chain connects TRBV6-2 or TRBV6-3 to TRBJ2-3, with 10 bases fitting TRBD2. Germline V gene data show CDR1 as MNHEY and CDR2 as SVGEGT. Trimming cost V 6 bases and J 5 bases; bases outside gene matches: 23. This CDR3 region has 20 residues. CDR3 DNA: TGTGCCAGCAGCTCAACCCGCGCGGAACTAGCGGGGTACGGGAGAGATACGCAGTATTTT. This encodes CASSSTRAELAGYGRDTQYF.

The chain employs TRBV19 and TRBJ2-7; no clear D gene. Germline-derived CDR1 and CDR2 are LNHDA and SQIVND (reference sequence). CDR3 size: 13 residues. V lost 1 base and J 6 bases, leaving 10 bases between the germline ends. Here the CDR3 reads CASSIVRTGEQYF. The CDR3 DNA sequence: TGTGCCAGTAGTATAGTGCGAACGGGCGAGCAGTACTTC.

The chain recombines TRBV6-5 with TRBJ2-5, with TRBD1 identical over 11 bases. The CDR3 contains 14 residues. From germline, CDR1 is MNHEY and CDR2 SVGAGI. V trimming: 6 bases; J trimming: 5 bases; junction bases outside the gene matches: 5. The chain's CDR3 is CASSVWTGGETQYF. In DNA form, the CDR3 reads TGTGCCAGCAGCGTTTGGACAGGGGGCGAGACCCAGTACTTC.

V is TRBV6-1 and J is TRBJ1-1; 8 bases fit TRBD1. The CDR3 extends over 14 amino acids. V lost 2 bases and J lost 7; bases outside the gene matches: 6. Looked up from germline, CDR1 is MNHNS and CDR2 is SASEGT. The CDR3 DNA follows: TGTGCCAGCAGTGAAAGGCAGGGGGCGATTGAAGCTTTCTTT. Protein sequence: CASSERQGAIEAFF.

The chain has TRBV3-1 (or the pseudogene TRBV3-2) and TRBJ2-7, with 11 bases identical to TRBD2. Germline-derived CDR1 and CDR2 are LGHDT and YNNKEL (reference sequence). This CDR3 spans 16 amino acids. V was clipped by 2 bases and J by 6 bases; unmatched bases: 9. The CDR3 is CASSQSLAGGPFEQYF. CDR3 bases: TGTGCCAGCAGCCAATCGTTAGCGGGAGGGCCTTTCGAGCAGTACTTC.

The chain uses TRBV6-5 and TRBJ2-3, with TRBD2 matching 9 bases. The germline gives CDR1 MNHEY, CDR2 SVGAGI. This CDR3 comprises 15 residues. V lost 6 bases, J lost 1 base, and 5 bases stayed unmatched. The CDR3 loop is CASRTLAGRTDTQYF. The CDR3, as DNA: TGTGCCAGCAGAACACTAGCGGGCCGCACAGATACGCAGTATTTT.

The chain combines TRBV19 with TRBJ2-3, with D possibly being TRBD2 (5 bases). The CDR3 runs to 16 residues. The V end was cut by 1 base, the J end by 0 bases, with 11 bases between. Germline lookup yields CDR1 LNHDA and CDR2 SQIVND (reference sequence). DNA for the CDR3: TGTGCCAGTAGTATAGGGACCGGGATGAGCACAGATACGCAGTATTTT. This translates into CASSIGTGMSTDTQYF.

The chain has TRBV6-4 and TRBJ2-7, with TRBD1 matching 9 bases. Per germline, CDR1 MRHNA and CDR2 SNTAGT. The trim removed 0 bases at V and 3 bases at J, leaving 18 bases unmatched. This CDR3 comprises 20 residues. For the CDR3, the DNA is TGTGCCAGCAGTGACTCGAGAACAGGGGGCATCATGGGGTCTTACTACGAGCAGTACTTC. Its translation: CASSDSRTGGIMGSYYEQYF.

The gene calls are TRBV10-3 and TRBJ1-2; 8 positions agree with TRBD1. The CDR3 totals 13 residues. Germline V gene data show CDR1 as ENHRY and CDR2 as SYGVKD. V was pared by 5 bases and J by 3 bases, with 2 bases of the junction left unmatched. In DNA form, the CDR3 reads TGTGCCATCAGTCTACAGGGGGACTATGGCTACACCTTC. Protein product: CAISLQGDYGYTF.

The chain is built from TRBV6-5 and TRBJ2-5, with 11 nucleotides matching TRBD2. This CDR3 has 15 amino acids. CDR1 and CDR2 from the germline V gene are MNHEY and SVGAGI. J was trimmed by 1 base and V by 5 bases; bases with no gene match: 3. CDR3 coding DNA: TGTGCCAGCAGTCTAGCGGGGGGTTCCCAAGAGACCCAGTACTTC. It codes for CASSLAGGSQETQYF.

The rearrangement uses TRBV10-2 and TRBJ1-3; D is perhaps TRBD1 (5 bases). The CDR3 runs to 13 residues. V was shortened by 8 bases and J by 2 bases, with 10 bases between the two germline ends. Per germline, CDR1 WSHSY and CDR2 SAAADI. The CDR3 nucleotides are TGCGCCAGCTCGGGGGTTCCTGGAAACACCATATATTTT. Its protein is CASSGVPGNTIYF.

The CDR3 is CASSQDLGTGGRNEQFF. CDR3 DNA: TGTGCCAGCAGCCAAGATTTGGGGACAGGGGGCCGGAATGAGCAGTTCTTC. The rearrangement joins TRBV14 to TRBJ2-1, with 12 bases fitting TRBD1. The CDR3 extends over 17 amino acids. Trimming at V came to 0 bases and at J to 7 bases, leaving 7 bases not matched to a gene. Germline V CDR1 and CDR2: SGHDN, FVKESK.

CDR3 protein: CASSPLGSGGTEAFF. The CDR3 DNA reads as TGTGCCAGCAGCCCTCTCGGCTCGGGAGGCACTGAAGCTTTCTTT. The rearrangement joins TRBV7-9 to TRBJ1-1; D not certain. CDR3 length: 15 amino acids. Germline lookup yields CDR1 SEHNR and CDR2 FQNEAQ (reference sequence). V lost 5 bases to trimming and J lost 4 bases, with 17 bases between them.